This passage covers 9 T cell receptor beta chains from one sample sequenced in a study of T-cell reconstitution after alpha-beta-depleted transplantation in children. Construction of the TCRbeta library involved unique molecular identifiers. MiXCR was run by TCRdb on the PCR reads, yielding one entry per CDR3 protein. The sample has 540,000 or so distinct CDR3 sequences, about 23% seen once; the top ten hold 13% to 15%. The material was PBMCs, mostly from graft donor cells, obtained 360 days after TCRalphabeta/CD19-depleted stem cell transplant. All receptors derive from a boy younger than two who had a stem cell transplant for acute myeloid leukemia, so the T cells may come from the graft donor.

The CDR3 sequence: CASSYGLPEASPLHF. DNA for the CDR3: TGTGCCAGCAGTTACGGCCTCCCAGAAGCTTCACCCCTCCACTTT. The V and J genes are TRBV6-5 and TRBJ1-6; no clear D gene. V was clipped by 2 bases and J by 9 bases, with 14 bases between them. The germline CDR1 and CDR2 sequences are MNHEY and SVGAGI. The CDR3 totals 15 residues.

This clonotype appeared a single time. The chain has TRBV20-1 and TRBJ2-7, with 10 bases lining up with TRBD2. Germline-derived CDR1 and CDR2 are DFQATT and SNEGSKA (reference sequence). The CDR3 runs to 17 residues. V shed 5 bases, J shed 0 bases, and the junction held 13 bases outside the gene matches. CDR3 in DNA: TGCAGTGCTTTGGGGCTAGCGGGGGATCTTAGCTCCTACGAGCAGTACTTC. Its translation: CSALGLAGDLSSYEQYF.

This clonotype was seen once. The CDR3 region is CASSLQGLNSYNEQFF. DNA for the CDR3: TGCGCCAGCAGCTTGCAGGGACTAAACTCCTACAATGAGCAGTTCTTC. The V and J genes are TRBV5-1 and TRBJ2-1, with TRBD2 matching over 7 bases. Germline trimming cut 1 base from V and 0 bases from J; bases unmatched to any gene: 4. The CDR3 has 16 residues. CDR1 and CDR2 from the germline V gene are SGHRS and YFSETQ.

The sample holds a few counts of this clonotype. CDR3 in DNA: TGTGCCAGCAGTGAACGGGGTCCACCCGGGGAGCTGTTTTTT. Translating gives CASSERGPPGELFF. The gene calls are TRBV2 and TRBJ2-2, with a tentative D call TRBD2 (5 bases). Germline V CDR1 and CDR2: SNHLY, FYNNEI. CDR3 length: 14 residues. The ends were cut back, 2 bases at V and 6 bases at J, with 10 bases in the middle.

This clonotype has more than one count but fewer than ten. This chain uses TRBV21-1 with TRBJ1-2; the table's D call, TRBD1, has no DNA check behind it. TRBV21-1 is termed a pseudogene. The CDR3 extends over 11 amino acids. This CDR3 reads CARDREDGYTF. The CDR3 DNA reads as TGTGCCAGGGACAGGGAAGACGGCTACACCTTC.

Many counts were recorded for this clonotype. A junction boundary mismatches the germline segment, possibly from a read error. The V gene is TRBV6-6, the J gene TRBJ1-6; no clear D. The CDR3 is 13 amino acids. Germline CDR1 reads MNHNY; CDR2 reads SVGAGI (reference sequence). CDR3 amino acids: CASSYSSNSPLHF. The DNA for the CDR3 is TGTGCCAGCAGTTATTCCTCTAATTCACCCCTCCACTTT.

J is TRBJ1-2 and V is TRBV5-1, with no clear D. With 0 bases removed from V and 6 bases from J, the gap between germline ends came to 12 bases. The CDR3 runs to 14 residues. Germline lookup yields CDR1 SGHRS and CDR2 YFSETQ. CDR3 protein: CASSLAGRGNGYTF. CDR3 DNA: TGCGCCAGCAGCTTGGCCGGACGAGGGAATGGCTACACCTTC.

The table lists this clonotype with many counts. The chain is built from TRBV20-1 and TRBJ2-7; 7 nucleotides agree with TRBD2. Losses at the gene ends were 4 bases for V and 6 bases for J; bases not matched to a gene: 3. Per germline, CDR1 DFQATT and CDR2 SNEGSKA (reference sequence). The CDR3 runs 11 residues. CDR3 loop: CSATGGVEQYF. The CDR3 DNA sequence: TGCAGTGCTACGGGGGGAGTCGAGCAGTACTTC.

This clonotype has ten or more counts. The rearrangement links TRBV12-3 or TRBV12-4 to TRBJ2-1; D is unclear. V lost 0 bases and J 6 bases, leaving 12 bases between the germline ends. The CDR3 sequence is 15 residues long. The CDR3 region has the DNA TGTGCCAGCAGTTTAGCCCCCGGGTATCGCAATGAGCAGTTCTTC. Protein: CASSLAPGYRNEQFF.